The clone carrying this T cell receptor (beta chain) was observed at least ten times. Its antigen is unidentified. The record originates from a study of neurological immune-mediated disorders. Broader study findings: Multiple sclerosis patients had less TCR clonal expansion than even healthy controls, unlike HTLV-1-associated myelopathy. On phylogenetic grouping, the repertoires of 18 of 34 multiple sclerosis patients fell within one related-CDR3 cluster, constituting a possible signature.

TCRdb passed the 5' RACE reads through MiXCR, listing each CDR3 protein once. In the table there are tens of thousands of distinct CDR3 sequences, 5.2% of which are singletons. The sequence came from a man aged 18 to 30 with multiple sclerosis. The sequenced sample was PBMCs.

As DNA, the CDR3 is TGCGCCAGCTGCGGGACAGGGAACACCGGGGAGCTGTTTTTT. This encodes CASCGTGNTGELFF. The chain employs TRBV5-1 and TRBJ2-2, with 8 bases that match TRBD1. The germline CDR1 and CDR2 sequences are SGHRS and YFSETQ. This CDR3 has 14 amino acids. V lost 7 bases, J lost 1 base, and 3 bases stayed unmatched.